A single sample is the source of the 14 T cell receptor beta chains below, sequenced in a study of tumor-infiltrating lymphocytes in localized non-small cell lung cancer listed by TCRdb under 2021. Library construction relied on the immunoSEQ multiplex PCR assay. As stored in TCRdb, this immuneACCESS dataset retains in-frame rearrangements with V and J assigned. A fraction of the clones does not appear; measured against another copy, unresolved V genes explain less than half of the discrepancy, and the remainder lacks a known reason. This sample has approximately 13,000 clones in its table, and 68% of those were observed once. The top ten clones comprise roughly 9% of the sample. Sequenced input: lung tumor tissue. The receptors originated from a human donor with non-small cell lung cancer.

In its sample, this clone was seen a few times. The chain uses TRBV4-1 and TRBJ1-6; D not resolved. This CDR3 is 12 amino acids long. Per the germline V gene, CDR1 is MGHRA and CDR2 is YSYEKL. V was trimmed by 3 bases and J by 9 bases, leaving 6 bases between them. The CDR3 DNA reads TGCGCCAGCAGCCAGGGAGGTTCACCCCTCCACTTT. This encodes CASSQGGSPLHF.

This clone has a handful of counts. The gene calls are TRBV27 and TRBJ2-1, with TRBD1 matching over 8 bases. This CDR3 spans 15 amino acids. Per the germline V gene, CDR1 is MNHEY and CDR2 is SMNVEV (reference sequence). After removal of 5 bases from V and 7 bases from J, the junction contained 10 bases not matched to a gene. The CDR3 DNA reads as TGTGCCAGCAGTCGAAGACAGGGGTACACGAATGAGCAGTTCTTC. Translation gives CASSRRQGYTNEQFF.

A few counts support this clone. This chain connects TRBV7-9 to TRBJ1-5; 12 bases agree with TRBD1. Germline V CDR1 and CDR2: SEHNR, FQNEAQ (reference sequence). Losses at the gene ends were 5 bases for V and 4 bases for J; bases not matched to a gene: 6. This CDR3 is 16 amino acids long. CDR3 nucleotides: TGTGCCAGCAGCCTGGGGACAGGGGGCCTTAATCAGCCCCAGCATTTT. Translated: CASSLGTGGLNQPQHF.

The rearrangement links TRBV9 to TRBJ2-1; 9 positions match TRBD1. Trimming took 4 bases from V and 7 from J; bases not matched to a gene: 18. CDR3 length: 18 amino acids. In germline, CDR1 is SGDLS, CDR2 YYNGEE. CDR3 in DNA: TGTGCCAGCAGCCCCGCGCCGCGGGCACAGGGGGCGAAGAATGAGCAGTTCTTC. As protein: CASSPAPRAQGAKNEQFF.

This sequence joins TRBV2 and TRBJ2-7; D perhaps matches TRBD2 (7 bases). Germline assignment: CDR1 SNHLY and CDR2 FYNNEI. The CDR3 spans 13 residues. V shed 11 bases and J shed 3 bases, with 17 bases lying between them. Here the CDR3 reads CASKGGHLYEQYF. In DNA form, the CDR3 reads TGTGCCTCAAAGGGGGGGCACCTCTACGAGCAGTACTTC.

This clone was observed a few times. This chain joins TRBV5-1 and TRBJ2-2, with TRBD2 identical over 8 bases. The CDR3 is 16 amino acids. The junction had 5 bases not matched to a gene; V was cut back by 4 bases and J by 0 bases. CDR1 SGHRS and CDR2 YFSETQ come from the germline V gene. The DNA for the CDR3 is TGCGCCAGCAGCCAAATGACTAGCGCGAACACCGGGGAGCTGTTTTTT. Encoded protein: CASSQMTSANTGELFF.

The sample holds a few counts of this clone. V and J are TRBV11-2 and TRBJ1-1, with unresolved D. V was pared by 1 base and J by 3 bases, with 6 bases between. The CDR3 runs to 13 residues. Germline CDR1 reads SGHAT; CDR2 reads FQNNGV. The DNA of the CDR3 is TGTGCCAGCAGCTTAGTCTCTTACACTGAAGCTTTCTTT. This translates into CASSLVSYTEAFF.

The count of this clone is one. The chain couples TRBV7-2 to TRBJ2-7; D may be TRBD1 or TRBD2 (5 bases each). Per germline, CDR1 SGHTA and CDR2 FQGNSA. The CDR3 contains 14 residues. Between the trimmed V and J ends, which lost 2 bases and 2 bases, there was a span of 10 bases. CDR3 amino acids: CASSLTGLPYEQYF. For the CDR3, the DNA is TGTGCCAGCAGCTTAACAGGACTCCCCTACGAGCAGTACTTC.

J is TRBJ1-5 and V is TRBV6-6; D ambiguous. The CDR3 sequence is 12 residues long. The germline V gene encodes CDR1 MNHNY and CDR2 SVGAGI (reference sequence). Trimming stripped 5 bases from V and 4 bases from J, with 6 bases between. CDR3 nucleotide sequence: TGTGCCAGCAGTCAACAGAATCAGCCCCAGCATTTT. Amino acid sequence: CASSQQNQPQHF.

As to this clone: One end of the junction fails to match germline, which may point to a read error. The chain combines TRBV6-4 with TRBJ2-7; no definite D call. This CDR3 spans 13 amino acids. The germline V gene has CDR1 MRHNA and CDR2 SNTAGT. DNA for the CDR3: TGTGCCAGCAGTGCCCCGATCCTGTGTCGAACCGACTTC. This codes for CASSAPILCRTDF.

The chain combines TRBV5-1 with TRBJ2-2; 14 nucleotides agree with TRBD2. There are 17 residues in the CDR3. V lost 9 bases to trimming and J lost 7 bases; unmatched junction nucleotides: 14. CDR1 SGHRS and CDR2 YFSETQ come from the germline V gene. CDR3 sequence reads: CATEPGLAGVNGGELFF. CDR3 nucleotide sequence: TGCGCCACCGAGCCGGGACTAGCGGGAGTGAATGGCGGGGAGCTGTTTTTT.

The V and J genes are TRBV6-5 and TRBJ2-3; D is undetermined. Per the germline V gene, CDR1 is MNHEY and CDR2 is SVGAGI. The CDR3 sequence is 14 residues long. V was trimmed by 0 bases and J by 2 bases, leaving 6 bases between them. The CDR3 DNA reads as TGTGCCAGCAGTTACTCGGGAAACACAGATACGCAGTATTTT. Translating gives CASSYSGNTDTQYF.

This clone turned up a few times. The chain employs TRBV14 and TRBJ1-3; maybe TRBD1 (5 bases). Trimming shortened V by 5 bases and J by 2 bases, and 13 bases separated the two germline ends. Germline assignment: CDR1 SGHDN and CDR2 FVKESK. The CDR3 runs 15 residues. This CDR3 is CASSFTGGTGNTIYF. The CDR3 DNA is TGTGCCAGCAGCTTTACCGGGGGTACTGGAAACACCATATATTTT.

The chain couples TRBV6-5 to TRBJ2-7; 10 bases are shared with TRBD2. V trimming: 6 bases; J trimming: 3 bases; junction bases outside the gene matches: 5. The CDR3 is made up of 14 amino acids. Germline assignment: CDR1 MNHEY and CDR2 SVGAGI. The CDR3 here is CASSPTSGRYEQYF. For the CDR3, the DNA is TGTGCCAGCAGCCCGACTAGCGGGCGCTACGAGCAGTACTTC.